This T cell receptor beta chain was sequenced in a study of shared clonotypes between healthy human individuals. Sequencing used immunoSEQ multiplex PCR; TCRdb keeps in-frame clones, though not all of them. The table shows some 1,100,000 clones, with around three quarters occurring only once. The sequenced sample consisted of memory CD4+ T cells from PBMCs. The subset denotes: CD45RA-negative fraction. This TCR was sampled from a man in his late teens or twenties in good health. Some clones in this sample may be carry-over from other donors' samples.

This chain's CDR3 is CASSPGTGGSYEQYF. The CDR3 DNA follows: TGTGCCAGCTCACCCGGGACAGGGGGCTCCTACGAGCAGTACTTC. The chain employs TRBV18 and TRBJ2-7; TRBD1 aligns across 11 bases. Germline V gene lookup returns CDR1 KGHSH and CDR2 LQKENI. CDR3 length: 15 residues. With V trimmed by 3 bases and J by 0 bases, 1 base remained unmatched.